This T cell receptor (beta chain) was obtained from a study of blood T cell repertoires in COVID-19. About the research overall: Material from acute and convalescent COVID-19 was sourced from the United States, Italy and Spain.

Clones were read by immunoSEQ multiplex PCR, and TCRdb kept only the in-frame ones, dropping some. The data contain roughly 80,000 clones, 70% to 90% of them seen just once; the ten biggest clones take up 2.9%. Trimming took off 5 bases at V and 9 bases at J, with 20 bases between the two ends. Germline values: CDR1 SNHLY, CDR2 FYNNEI. The CDR3 has 15 residues. This receptor was identified in a woman over 75 with acute or convalescent COVID-19. Input material: peripheral blood. This chain uses TRBV2 with TRBJ2-1, with a tentative D call TRBD2 (6 bases). CDR3 loop: CASSRDRIKGGEQFF. In DNA form, the CDR3 reads TGTGCCAGCAGTCGGGACCGAATAAAGGGAGGTGAGCAGTTCTTC.